This paragraph covers one T cell receptor (beta chain) sequence. Thyroid surgery was performed in patients who had received no treatment beforehand. TCRdb re-called the PCR reads with MiXCR. This table holds roughly 15,000 clones, around 32% found once. This sample is drawn from a study of metastatic and nonmetastatic thyroid tumors. Looked up from germline, CDR1 is KGHSH and CDR2 is LQKENI. J gave up 5 bases and V 6 bases, and 20 bases lay outside the gene matches. CDR3 length: 18 residues. What was sequenced was tumor tissue. This receptor was identified in a male donor with papillary thyroid cancer or a benign thyroid nodule (not recorded which). Some clones in this sample may be carry-over from other donors' samples. The rearrangement uses TRBV18 and TRBJ2-3; TRBD2 matches 7 bases. CDR3 nucleotide sequence: TGTGCCAGCTCTTCTAACTTTCTTGCGGGAGTATCGGGAGATACGCAGTATTTT. Its translation is CASSSNFLAGVSGDTQYF. Variable domain in full (rest from reference TRBV18 and TRBJ2-3): NAGVMQNPRHLVRRRGQEARLRCSPMKGHSHVYWYRQLPEEGLKFMVYLQKENIIDESGMPKERFSAEFPKEGPSILRIQQVVRGDSAAYFCASSSNFLAGVSGDTQYFGPGTRLTVL.